Listed here are 32 T cell receptor beta chains from one sample, sequenced in a study of cytomegalovirus exposure and HLA in healthy donors. The data were produced by immunoSEQ multiplex PCR, yet TCRdb's version contains in-frame clones alone and is incomplete. The table lists some 150,000 clones, over 80% of them singletons. Sequenced material: PBMCs. Receptor source: a man aged 18 to 29 in good health and CMV-seropositive.

The CDR3 is CASSQTRLRAETQYF. The DNA for the CDR3 is TGTGCCAGCAGCCAAACCAGGCTCCGCGCTGAGACCCAGTACTTC. The V and J genes are TRBV14 and TRBJ2-5; no clear D gene. Trimming took off 2 bases at V and 5 bases at J, with 15 bases between the two ends. The CDR3 is 15 amino acids. Germline-derived CDR1 and CDR2 are SGHDN and FVKESK.

This clone was seen only once. This chain uses TRBV2 with TRBJ1-1, with 8 positions matching TRBD1. Germline CDR1 and CDR2: SNHLY and FYNNEI. This CDR3 comprises 14 residues. The ends lost 6 bases at V and 1 base at J; junction bases unmatched: 4. CDR3 nucleotides: TGTGCCAGCAGGGCCGGGACAGGGAACACTGAAGCTTTCTTT. Translation: CASRAGTGNTEAFF.

The V and J genes are TRBV5-4 and TRBJ2-7; D may be TRBD2 (6 bases). CDR3 length: 14 residues. CDR1 and CDR2 (germline): SGHNT, YYREEE (reference sequence). The V gene lost 4 bases and the J gene lost 4 bases, with 15 bases spanning the gap. CDR3 sequence (DNA): TGTGCCAGCAGCAAGGGTGGGGGACTGTACGAGCAGTACTTC. It yields the protein CASSKGGGLYEQYF. The whole variable domain, filled in from reference TRBV5-4 and TRBJ2-7, reads ETGVTQSPTHLIKTRGQQVTLRCSSQSGHNTVSWYQQALGQGPQFIFQYYREEENGRGNFPPRFSGLQFPNYSSELNVNALELDDSALYLCASSKGGGLYEQYFGPGTRLTVT.

The sample holds one count of this clone. This chain joins TRBV4-1 and TRBJ2-1; possibly TRBD1 for D (6 bases). The germline CDR1 and CDR2 sequences are MGHRA and YSYEKL. V was clipped by 0 bases and J by 0 bases, with 15 bases between them. The CDR3 runs to 18 residues. CDR3 sequence (DNA): TGCGCCAGCAGCCAAGATCAGGTGGGGGCCGACTCCTACAATGAGCAGTTCTTC. Its protein is CASSQDQVGADSYNEQFF.

This chain links TRBV7-3 with TRBJ1-6; D gene uncertain. There are 13 residues in the CDR3. Germline-derived CDR1 and CDR2 are SGHTA and FQGTGA. Between the trimmed V and J ends, which lost 5 bases and 8 bases, there was a span of 10 bases. The CDR3 region is CASSPGGDSPLHF. The CDR3 DNA reads as TGTGCCAGCAGCCCCGGAGGAGATTCACCCCTCCACTTT.

CDR3 loop: CASSRDRNTEAFF. The CDR3 DNA reads as TGTGCCAGCAGCCGTGATAGGAACACTGAAGCTTTCTTT. This chain uses TRBV11-3 with TRBJ1-1; D gene uncertain. CDR1 SGHNT and CDR2 YENEEA come from the germline V gene. The CDR3 covers 13 residues. Trimming removed 5 bases from V and 1 base from J, with 8 bases in between.

This rearrangement joins TRBV4-1 to TRBJ1-2; 10 nucleotides match TRBD1. The CDR3 is made up of 15 amino acids. Germline loops: CDR1 MGHRA, CDR2 YSYEKL. V gave up 0 bases and J gave up 3 bases; unmatched junction bases: 1. CDR3 DNA sequence: TGCGCCAGCAGCCAAGAGGACAGGGGGGACTATGGCTACACCTTC. Residues: CASSQEDRGDYGYTF.

The J gene is TRBJ2-1, the V gene TRBV30, with 9 bases that match TRBD2. The germline V gene encodes CDR1 GTSNPN and CDR2 SVGIG (reference sequence). Unmatched junction bases numbered 5, after V lost 5 bases and J lost 6 bases. This CDR3 region has 13 residues. The CDR3 DNA is TGTGCCTGGGGACTAGCGACAACCAATGAGCAGTTCTTC. It yields the protein CAWGLATTNEQFF.

The chain joins TRBV4-1 to TRBJ2-2, with unresolved D. The CDR3 contains 14 residues. CDR1 is MGHRA and CDR2 is YSYEKL in the germline V gene. The V gene lost 2 bases and the J gene lost 0 bases, with 4 bases spanning the gap. This CDR3 reads CASSQSTNTGELFF. The CDR3 DNA sequence: TGCGCCAGCAGCCAAAGCACGAACACCGGGGAGCTGTTTTTT.

The chain is built from TRBV30 and TRBJ1-2; a weak D match, TRBD1 (6 bases). The germline V and J ends were trimmed by 2 bases and 4 bases, with 11 bases remaining between them. Germline CDR1 and CDR2: GTSNPN and SVGIG (reference sequence). This CDR3 has 13 residues. CDR3 in amino acids: CAWSPGELYGYTF. CDR3 nucleotides: TGTGCCTGGAGTCCAGGGGAGCTCTATGGCTACACCTTC.

This chain joins TRBV5-5 and TRBJ1-2; D might be TRBD1 (5 bases). Germline CDR1 and CDR2: SGHKS and YYEKEE (reference sequence). The CDR3 extends over 16 amino acids. The V gene lost 6 bases and the J gene lost 8 bases, with 26 bases spanning the gap. The CDR3 bases are TGTGCCAGCACCGGAGGGTTACTGGCCCTGGGGGAGGGCTACACCTTC. Its protein is CASTGGLLALGEGYTF.

This clone appeared a few times. This sequence joins TRBV6-4 and TRBJ2-3, with TRBD2 matching over 7 bases. Looked up from germline, CDR1 is MRHNA and CDR2 is SNTAGT. The trim removed 5 bases at V and 1 base at J, leaving 0 bases unmatched. This CDR3 is 13 amino acids long. The DNA for the CDR3 is TGTGCCAGCAGTAGCGGGGGCACAGATACGCAGTATTTT. Amino acid sequence: CASSSGGTDTQYF.

J is TRBJ2-2 and V is TRBV4-2, with D perhaps matching TRBD2 (6 bases). The CDR3 contains 15 residues. Trimming took 0 bases from V and 6 from J, leaving 11 bases between them. Germline CDR1 LGHNA, CDR2 YNFKEQ. DNA for the CDR3: TGTGCCAGCAGCCAAGAGGAGGGGTCCGCCGGGGAGCTGTTTTTT. Protein sequence: CASSQEEGSAGELFF.

The rearrangement links TRBV19 to TRBJ1-5; no firm D call. The CDR3 covers 14 residues. Trimming took off 7 bases at V and 3 bases at J, with 13 bases between the two ends. CDR1 is LNHDA, CDR2 SQIVND, per germline (reference sequence). The CDR3 DNA reads as TGTGCCAGTAAAGGAGGGTCCAACAATCAGCCCCAGCATTTT. Translating it yields CASKGGSNNQPQHF.

J is TRBJ2-5 and V is TRBV4-1; D gene unclear. The CDR3 contains 13 residues. The germline V gene encodes CDR1 MGHRA and CDR2 YSYEKL. Trimming pared 3 bases from V and 4 bases from J, leaving 9 bases between. The CDR3, as DNA: TGCGCCAGCAGCCAGCCCAACGGAGAGACCCAGTACTTC. This sequence encodes CASSQPNGETQYF.

The chain recombines TRBV12-5 with TRBJ1-5; the D gene is possibly TRBD1 (5 bases). CDR3 size: 12 residues. Trimming shortened V by 1 base and J by 11 bases, and 9 bases separated the two germline ends. Germline loops: CDR1 LGHNT, CDR2 FRNRAP. The DNA for the CDR3 is TGTGCTAGTGGTTTGGATTACAGGTCCCAGCATTTT. Translated: CASGLDYRSQHF.

This chain joins TRBV7-9 and TRBJ2-7; possibly TRBD1 for D (5 bases). Germline values: CDR1 SEHNR, CDR2 FQNEAQ (reference sequence). This CDR3 is built from 14 residues. V gave up 5 bases and J gave up 3 bases, with 14 bases separating them. CDR3 coding DNA: TGTGCCAGCAGCGCCCCGGACAAATACTACGAGCAGTACTTC. Translated: CASSAPDKYYEQYF.

The chain uses TRBV25-1 and TRBJ2-5, with D tentatively TRBD1 (6 bases). The germline V gene encodes CDR1 MGHDK and CDR2 SYGVNS. V dropped 3 bases and J dropped 5 bases, with 22 bases sitting between them. The CDR3 totals 17 residues. CDR3 sequence: CASSEVLSRQGLETQYF. In DNA form, the CDR3 reads TGTGCCAGCAGTGAGGTTTTGTCGCGGCAGGGGTTGGAGACCCAGTACTTC.

This rearrangement joins TRBV18 to TRBJ2-7; 7 nucleotides line up with TRBD1. This CDR3 comprises 15 residues. Germline CDR1 reads KGHSH; CDR2 reads LQKENI. V gave up 2 bases and J gave up 2 bases; unmatched junction bases: 6. In DNA, the CDR3 is TGTGCCAGCTCACCAATTCCCGGGACAGCCTACGAGCAGTACTTC. Amino acids: CASSPIPGTAYEQYF.

The chain recombines TRBV18 with TRBJ1-2, with D perhaps TRBD1 (5 bases). Trimming pared 5 bases from V and 1 base from J, leaving 17 bases between. The germline CDR1 and CDR2 sequences are KGHSH and LQKENI. The CDR3 spans 16 residues. CDR3 nucleotides: TGTGCCAGCTCAGGGGCCGGGAGCGCAAATAACTATGGCTACACCTTC. Protein sequence: CASSGAGSANNYGYTF.

CDR3: CASSYSRLGRQPQHF. CDR3 nucleotides: TGTGCCAGCAGTTACTCGAGATTGGGGCGGCAGCCCCAGCATTTT. This chain connects TRBV6-5 to TRBJ1-5; tentatively, D is TRBD1 (5 bases). Between the trimmed V and J ends, which lost 0 bases and 7 bases, there was a span of 13 bases. CDR1 MNHEY and CDR2 SVGAGI come from the germline V gene. The CDR3 runs to 15 residues.

This chain connects TRBV9 to TRBJ2-2; 10 bases are a match to TRBD2. Germline V gene data show CDR1 as SGDLS and CDR2 as YYNGEE. This CDR3 spans 16 amino acids. Losses at the gene ends were 4 bases for V and 1 base for J; bases not matched to a gene: 4. As DNA, the CDR3 is TGTGCCAGCAGCCCTAGCGGGAGCCAGAACACCGGGGAGCTGTTTTTT. Translation: CASSPSGSQNTGELFF. Together with reference TRBV9 and TRBJ2-2, the CDR3 gives the full variable domain: DSGVTQTPKHLITATGQRVTLRCSPRSGDLSVYWYQQSLDQGLQFLIQYYNGEERAKGNILERFSAQQFPDLHSELNLSSLELGDSALYFCASSPSGSQNTGELFFGEGSRLTVL.

This chain joins TRBV6-5 and TRBJ1-2; D unresolved. The CDR3 runs 14 residues. Trimming took 0 bases from V and 0 from J, leaving 5 bases between them. The V gene's germline CDR1 is MNHEY and CDR2 SVGAGI. CDR3 in amino acids: CASSYSATNYGYTF. CDR3 coding DNA: TGTGCCAGCAGTTACTCGGCAACTAACTATGGCTACACCTTC.

The chain uses TRBV10-1 and TRBJ2-1, with 9 positions matching TRBD2. V lost 5 bases to trimming and J lost 6 bases; unmatched junction nucleotides: 14. CDR3 length equals 17 residues. The germline gives CDR1 WNHNN, CDR2 SYGVQD (reference sequence). The CDR3 sequence is CASSTNSGRVRGNEQFF. CDR3 bases: TGCGCCAGCAGTACCAATAGCGGGAGAGTCCGGGGCAATGAGCAGTTCTTC.

V gene TRBV6-5 combines with J gene TRBJ2-1, with 7 bases aligning to TRBD1. The CDR3 is made up of 15 amino acids. The V and J ends lost 6 bases and 0 bases, in that order; junction bases with no gene match: 5. The V gene's germline CDR1 is MNHEY and CDR2 SVGAGI. CDR3 region: CASRPGQSSYNEQFF. CDR3 nucleotide sequence: TGTGCCAGCAGGCCGGGACAGAGCTCCTACAATGAGCAGTTCTTC.

This clone was detected only once. The rearrangement joins TRBV5-1 to TRBJ2-2, with D possibly matching TRBD1 (6 bases). CDR1 and CDR2 (germline): SGHRS, YFSETQ. The length of the CDR3 is 14 residues. V was pared by 3 bases and J by 5 bases, with 11 bases between. The CDR3: CASSWGQGTGELFF. The CDR3 DNA sequence: TGCGCCAGCAGCTGGGGGCAGGGAACCGGGGAGCTGTTTTTT.

This clone is medium-sized (0.01 to 0.1%) within its sample. The chain couples TRBV13 to TRBJ2-7; 10 positions agree with TRBD1. V lost 4 bases to trimming and J lost 4 bases; unmatched junction nucleotides: 10. CDR1 PRHDT and CDR2 FYEKMQ come from the germline V gene (reference sequence). CDR3 size: 16 residues. Written as DNA, the CDR3 is TGTGCCAGCAGCTCTCCCCCGGGACAGGGGTGGTACGAGCAGTACTTC. It encodes CASSSPPGQGWYEQYF.

V usage is TRBV29-1 and J usage is TRBJ1-4; 7 bases map to TRBD1. Germline V CDR1 and CDR2: SQVTM, ANQGSEA. J lost 2 bases, V lost 7 bases, and 10 bases had no gene match. This CDR3 contains 15 residues. The chain's CDR3 is CSATTGFATNEKLFF. The CDR3 coding sequence is TGCAGCGCCACGACAGGGTTCGCGACTAATGAAAAACTGTTTTTT.

This chain joins TRBV6-7 and TRBJ2-1; TRBD2 is a possible D gene (6 bases). Being an ORF, TRBV6-7 has a function that is uncertain. Between the trimmed V and J ends, which lost 5 bases and 2 bases, there was a span of 16 bases. The CDR3 is 16 residues long. CDR3 protein: CASSKTRDSAYNEQFF. The CDR3 DNA reads TGTGCCAGCAGTAAGACTAGGGATTCGGCCTACAATGAGCAGTTCTTC.

This clone was detected a few times. J is TRBJ2-1 and V is TRBV6-4, with TRBD2 matching 11 bases. The length of the CDR3 is 16 residues. The J segment lost 3 bases and the V segment lost 5 bases, leaving 6 bases of the junction unmatched. The V gene's germline CDR1 is MRHNA and CDR2 SNTAGT. The CDR3 nucleotides read TGTGCCAGCAGTACAGGGACTAGCGGATACTACAATGAGCAGTTCTTC. It translates to CASSTGTSGYYNEQFF.

This chain's CDR3 is CASSDRGNQPQHF. Here the CDR3 DNA reads TGTGCCAGCAGCGACAGGGGTAATCAGCCCCAGCATTTT. The chain joins TRBV13 to TRBJ1-5, with TRBD1 matching over 8 bases. This CDR3 comprises 13 residues. In germline, CDR1 is PRHDT, CDR2 FYEKMQ (reference sequence). The V segment lost 5 bases and the J segment 4 bases; nucleotides outside the gene matches: 1.

This clone was observed a few times. The J gene is TRBJ2-7, the V gene TRBV5-1; TRBD1 matches at 8 bases. This CDR3 is 12 amino acids long. CDR1 and CDR2 from the germline V gene are SGHRS and YFSETQ. Trimming cost V 5 bases and J 6 bases; bases outside gene matches: 4. The CDR3 DNA is TGCGCCAGCAGAGCAGACAGGGGCGAGCAGTACTTC. This sequence encodes CASRADRGEQYF.